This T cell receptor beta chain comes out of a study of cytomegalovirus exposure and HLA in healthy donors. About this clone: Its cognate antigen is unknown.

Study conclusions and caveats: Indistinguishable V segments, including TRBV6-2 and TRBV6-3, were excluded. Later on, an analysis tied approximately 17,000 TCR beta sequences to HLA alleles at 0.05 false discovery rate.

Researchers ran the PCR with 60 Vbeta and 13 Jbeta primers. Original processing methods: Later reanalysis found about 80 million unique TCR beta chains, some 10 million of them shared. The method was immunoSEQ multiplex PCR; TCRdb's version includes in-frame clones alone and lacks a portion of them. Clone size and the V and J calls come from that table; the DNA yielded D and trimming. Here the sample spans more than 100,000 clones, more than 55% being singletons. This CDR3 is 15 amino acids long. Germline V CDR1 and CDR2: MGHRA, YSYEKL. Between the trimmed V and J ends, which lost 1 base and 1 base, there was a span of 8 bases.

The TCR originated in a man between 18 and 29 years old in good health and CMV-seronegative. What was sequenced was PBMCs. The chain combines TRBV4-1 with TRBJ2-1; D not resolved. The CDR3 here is CASSQVPGSYNEQFF. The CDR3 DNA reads TGCGCCAGCAGCCAAGTACCGGGTTCCTACAATGAGCAGTTCTTC.